Below, 22 T cell receptor beta chains from the same sample are listed, as sequenced in a study of blood T cells in healthy people across ages. The authors ran a second PCR of about 7 to 11 cycles using a sample-barcoded 5' primer and a J-beta primer mix. MiXCR, run by TCRdb on the 5' RACE reads, gives a single entry per CDR3 protein. The sample contains around 650,000 distinct CDR3 sequences, approximately 30% of which appear only once. Specimen: blood. The receptors were sampled from an elderly woman in good health.

This rearrangement joins TRBV6-2 or TRBV6-3 to TRBJ2-7, with D perhaps assigned TRBD1 or TRBD2 (5 bases each). Trimming left V 0 bases short and J 5 bases short, with 17 bases between. The length of the CDR3 is 16 residues. The germline V gene encodes CDR1 MNHEY and CDR2 SVGEGT. The CDR3 coding sequence is TGTGCCAGCAGTTACTCTTTGGTGGGGACCCCAAACGAGCAGTACTTC. Amino acid sequence: CASSYSLVGTPNEQYF.

To note about this clonotype: The junction does not match germline at one end; this may be a read error. The gene calls are TRBV19 and TRBJ2-1, with 9 positions matching TRBD1. The CDR3 length is 13 residues. CDR1 and CDR2 from the germline V gene are LNHDA and SQIVND (reference sequence). For the CDR3, the DNA is TGTGCCAGTAGTATTGGGACAGGGAATGCGCAGTTCTTC. Translating it yields CASSIGTGNAQFF.

The chain recombines TRBV28 with TRBJ2-1, with D possibly TRBD2 on 6 matching bases. The DNA matches TRBJ2-7 better at its end, which makes the J call doubtful. Germline V gene lookup returns CDR1 MDHEN and CDR2 SYDVKM. The CDR3 has 13 amino acids. The CDR3 DNA reads as TGTGCCAGCAGCAACCGGGACTTCTACGAGCAGTACTTC. This sequence encodes CASSNRDFYEQYF.

This clonotype was detected many times. The CDR3 DNA is TGTGCCAGCAGCGGGACTAGCACCACAGATACGCAGTATTTT. Protein: CASSGTSTTDTQYF. The chain carries TRBV7-2 and TRBJ2-3; 9 bases are a match to TRBD2. Trimming took 5 bases from V and 2 from J; bases not matched to a gene: 2. CDR3 length equals 14 residues. Germline-derived CDR1 and CDR2 are SGHTA and FQGNSA. Filled out from reference TRBV7-2 and TRBJ2-3, the complete variable domain reads GAGVSQSPSNKVTEKGKDVELRCDPISGHTALYWYRQSLGQGLEFLIYFQGNSAPDKSGLPSDRFSAERTGGSVSTLTIQRTQQEDSAVYLCASSGTSTTDTQYFGPGTRLTVL.

This clonotype was found many times. This chain joins TRBV9 and TRBJ2-7, with D perhaps being TRBD1 or TRBD2 (5 bases each). The CDR3 covers 14 residues. Germline CDR1 and CDR2: SGDLS and YYNGEE. V was clipped by 4 bases and J by 2 bases, with 13 bases between them. The CDR3 DNA reads TGTGCCAGCAGCCCACGAGCGGACACCTACGAGCAGTACTTC. Its protein product is CASSPRADTYEQYF. Filled out from reference TRBV9 and TRBJ2-7, the complete variable domain reads DSGVTQTPKHLITATGQRVTLRCSPRSGDLSVYWYQQSLDQGLQFLIQYYNGEERAKGNILERFSAQQFPDLHSELNLSSLELGDSALYFCASSPRADTYEQYFGPGTRLTVT.

This rearrangement joins TRBV12-3 or TRBV12-4 to TRBJ1-4; D not certain. Between the trimmed V and J ends, which lost 3 bases and 7 bases, there was a span of 12 bases. CDR3 length: 14 residues. CDR3 coding DNA: TGTGCCAGCAGTTTGGCGGGGTTAGGTGAAAAACTGTTTTTT. This encodes CASSLAGLGEKLFF.

The chain's CDR3 is CSARGNNEKLFF. The DNA of the CDR3 is TGCAGTGCTAGAGGCAATAATGAAAAACTGTTTTTT. The chain employs TRBV20-1 and TRBJ1-4; D is uncertain. The V end lost 1 base, the J end lost 4 bases, and 4 bases lay between the germline ends. This CDR3 has 12 residues. From germline, CDR1 is DFQATT and CDR2 SNEGSKA (reference sequence).

This rearrangement joins TRBV20-1 to TRBJ2-3; D might be TRBD2 (7 bases). The V end lost 0 bases, the J end lost 3 bases, and 10 bases lay between the germline ends. The CDR3 consists of 14 residues. CDR1 and CDR2 from the germline V gene are DFQATT and SNEGSKA (reference sequence). The DNA for the CDR3 is TGCAGTGCTAGAGAGGCGGGGGCAACAGATACGCAGTATTTT. The encoded protein is CSAREAGATDTQYF.

This clonotype was counted at least ten times. The chain recombines TRBV7-2 with TRBJ1-1; 7 bases line up with TRBD1. The CDR3 length is 12 residues. Losses at the gene ends were 3 bases for V and 9 bases for J; bases not matched to a gene: 4. Germline CDR1 and CDR2: SGHTA and FQGNSA. CDR3: CASSLIQGKAFF. CDR3 in DNA: TGTGCCAGCAGCTTGATACAGGGGAAAGCTTTCTTT.

This clonotype was detected many times. The chain employs TRBV10-3 and TRBJ2-1; 10 nucleotides line up with TRBD2. Germline trimming cut 4 bases from V and 4 bases from J; bases unmatched to any gene: 10. CDR1 and CDR2 from the germline V gene are ENHRY and SYGVKD. The CDR3 has 17 amino acids. CDR3 DNA sequence: TGTGCCATCAGTGGCGCAGCGGGGGGGCTAGGTTACAATGAGCAGTTCTTC. Its protein product is CAISGAAGGLGYNEQFF.

This clonotype has ten or more counts. This rearrangement joins TRBV5-1 to TRBJ1-1; D possibly corresponds to TRBD1 (5 bases). V dropped 7 bases and J dropped 0 bases, with 13 bases sitting between them. The CDR3 has 14 residues. Germline V CDR1 and CDR2: SGHRS, YFSETQ. The CDR3 sequence is CASARDSMNTEAFF. CDR3 DNA: TGCGCCAGCGCCAGGGATTCCATGAACACTGAAGCTTTCTTT.

In nucleotides, the CDR3 is TGTGCCAGCAGTGGGGAGGAGAGCACAGATACGCAGTATTTT. As protein: CASSGEESTDTQYF. J is TRBJ2-3 and V is TRBV6-6, with D possibly matching TRBD2 (6 bases). CDR3 size: 14 residues. The V and J ends lost 5 bases and 0 bases respectively, with 9 bases between them. The germline V gene encodes CDR1 MNHNY and CDR2 SVGAGI (reference sequence).

In this sample, this clonotype turned up many times. The V gene is TRBV2, the J gene TRBJ2-3; tentatively, D is TRBD2 (6 bases). This CDR3 comprises 15 residues. Germline CDR1 and CDR2: SNHLY and FYNNEI. V was shortened by 6 bases and J by 0 bases, with 13 bases between the two germline ends. The CDR3 nucleotides are TGTGCCAGCAGACTGGGGACTGTTAGCACAGATACGCAGTATTTT. Translating it yields CASRLGTVSTDTQYF.

Remarks on this clonotype: A much larger clone is a single base away; this may be a read error. This CDR3 is missing its conserved last phenylalanine or tryptophan, likely due to a read error. The chain recombines TRBV5-1 with TRBJ2-5; 7 bases agree with TRBD1. The V gene end was trimmed by 4 bases and the J gene end by 3 bases; junction bases not matched to a gene: 6. The germline gives CDR1 SGHRS, CDR2 YFSETQ. This CDR3 region has 14 residues. The chain's CDR3 is CASSTPTGKETQYI. CDR3 sequence (DNA): TGCGCCAGCAGCACCCCGACAGGGAAAGAGACCCAGTACATC.

The rearrangement uses TRBV12-3 or TRBV12-4 and TRBJ2-7, with 9 bases lining up with TRBD1. This CDR3 region has 15 residues. Trimming at V came to 6 bases and at J to 1 base, leaving 7 bases not matched to a gene. For the CDR3, the DNA is TGTGCCAGCAGACAGGGGGCAGGGGGGTCCTACGAGCAGTACTTC. It specifies CASRQGAGGSYEQYF.

This clonotype was recorded at least ten times. The CDR3 DNA reads as TGTGCCACAGGGGTGGGGGGGACAAACTACGAGCAGTACTTC. As protein: CATGVGGTNYEQYF. The rearrangement links TRBV15 to TRBJ2-7; TRBD2 is a possible D gene (7 bases). Trimming removed 9 bases from V and 3 bases from J, with 18 bases in between. The CDR3 is made up of 14 amino acids. Per germline, CDR1 LNHNV and CDR2 YYDKDF (reference sequence).

The chain joins TRBV19 to TRBJ2-3; no clear D gene. Germline V gives CDR1 LNHDA, CDR2 SQIVND (reference sequence). The CDR3 is 13 amino acids. Deletions cut 3 bases from V and 4 bases from J, with 8 bases between. In nucleotides, the CDR3 is TGTGCCAGTAGTATCTCGGGTGCAGATACGCAGTATTTT. Translation gives CASSISGADTQYF.

This clonotype has a count of ten or more. The J gene is TRBJ2-7, the V gene TRBV7-2, with D possibly called TRBD1 or TRBD2 (5 bases each). This CDR3 has 14 residues. Trimming removed 1 base from V and 2 bases from J, with 9 bases in between. Germline CDR1 and CDR2: SGHTA and FQGNSA. CDR3 residues: CASSLGGDPYEQYF. CDR3 sequence (DNA): TGTGCCAGCAGCTTAGGAGGGGATCCCTACGAGCAGTACTTC.

A word on this clonotype: A much larger clone is a single base away; this may be a read error. The chain recombines TRBV13 with TRBJ2-1; TRBD2 is a possible D gene (6 bases). The CDR3 covers 16 residues. The germline V and J ends were trimmed by 2 bases and 2 bases, with 13 bases remaining between them. Per the germline V gene, CDR1 is PRHDT and CDR2 is FYEKMQ (reference sequence). CDR3 nucleotides: TGTGCCAGCAGCTTATGGGCGGGGAGCGCCTACAATGAGCAGTTCTTC. As protein: CASSLWAGSAYNEQFF. The full variable domain, completed using reference TRBV13 and TRBJ2-1, is AAGVIQSPRHLIKEKRETATLKCYPIPRHDTVYWYQQGPGQDPQFLISFYEKMQSDKGSIPDRFSAQQFSDYHSELNMSSLELGDSALYFCASSLWAGSAYNEQFFGPGTRLTVL.

This clonotype was observed many times. The chain couples TRBV4-2 to TRBJ1-2, with D unresolved. This CDR3 has 16 amino acids. CDR1 is LGHNA, CDR2 YNFKEQ, per germline. With 0 bases removed from V and 6 bases from J, the gap between germline ends came to 17 bases. The CDR3 DNA follows: TGTGCCAGCAGCCAAGATGGCGGCTCCCGAGGGCATGGCTACACCTTC. Its translation: CASSQDGGSRGHGYTF.

There are many counts of this clonotype. CDR3 amino acids: CATDEGTGVNEQFF. The CDR3 nucleotides are TGTGCCACCGACGAGGGAACAGGTGTCAATGAGCAGTTCTTC. This chain joins TRBV10-3 and TRBJ2-1; D may correspond to TRBD1 or TRBD2 (5 bases each). Germline V gene sequence: CDR1 ENHRY, CDR2 SYGVKD. This CDR3 region has 14 residues. Deletions cut 10 bases from V and 6 bases from J, with 19 bases between.

Of note for this clonotype: At one of its ends the junction is not consistent with the germline gene, which may arise from a read error. The chain uses TRBV7-7 and TRBJ2-2, with D possibly TRBD2 on 6 matching bases. There are 13 residues in the CDR3. The germline V gene encodes CDR1 SSHAT and CDR2 FNYEAQ (reference sequence). The CDR3 reads CASSRLASGERFF. As DNA, the CDR3 is TGTGCCAGCAGCCGCCTAGCGTCCGGGGAGCGGTTTTTT.